Sequencing of this T cell receptor (beta chain) was carried out in a study of cytomegalovirus exposure and HLA in healthy donors. V gave up 3 bases and J gave up 2 bases, with 11 bases separating them. The CDR3 spans 15 residues. Germline V gene data show CDR1 as SEHNR and CDR2 as FQNEAQ (reference sequence). Study-wide results and caveats: A likely sequencing artifact accounted for one observed cluster of highly shared sequence variants. Later analysis demonstrated an association between a missense DCLRE1C variant and TCR beta V- and J-gene trimming. In a later analysis, several top co-occurrence clusters appeared linked to parvovirus B19, influenza, CMV and Epstein-Barr virus.

About this clone: Its antigen is as yet unknown.

Primers for the PCR totalled 60 Vbeta and 13 Jbeta. The data were produced by immunoSEQ multiplex PCR, yet TCRdb's version contains in-frame clones alone and is incomplete. Of about 88,000 clones in the sample, about nine tenths are singletons; the top ten hold 2.3%. The chain has TRBV7-9 and TRBJ2-1; possible D gene TRBD2, 5 bases. The origin of this receptor is a man aged 18-30 years in good health and CMV-seronegative. The sequenced material came from PBMCs. The CDR3 is CASSFRGPAYNEQFF. For the CDR3, the DNA is TGTGCCAGCAGCTTTCGAGGGCCGGCCTACAATGAGCAGTTCTTC. Variable domain in full (rest from reference TRBV7-9 and TRBJ2-1): DTGVSQNPRHKITKRGQNVTFRCDPISEHNRLYWYRQTLGQGPEFLTYFQNEAQLEKSRLLSDRFSAERPKGSFSTLEIQRTEQGDSAMYLCASSFRGPAYNEQFFGPGTRLTVL.